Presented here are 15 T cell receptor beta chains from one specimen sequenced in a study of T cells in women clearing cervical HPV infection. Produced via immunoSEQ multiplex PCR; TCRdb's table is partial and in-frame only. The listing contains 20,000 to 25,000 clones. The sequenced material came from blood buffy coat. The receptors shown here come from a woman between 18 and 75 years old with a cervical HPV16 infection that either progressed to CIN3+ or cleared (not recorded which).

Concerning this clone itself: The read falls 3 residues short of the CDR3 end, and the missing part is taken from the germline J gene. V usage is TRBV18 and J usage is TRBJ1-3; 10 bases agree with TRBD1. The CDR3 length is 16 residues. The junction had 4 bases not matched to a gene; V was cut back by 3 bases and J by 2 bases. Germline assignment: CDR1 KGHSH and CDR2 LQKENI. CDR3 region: CASSPAGTGAGNTIYF. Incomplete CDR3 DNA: TGTGCCAGCTCACCGGCCGGGACAGGGGCTGGAAACACC.

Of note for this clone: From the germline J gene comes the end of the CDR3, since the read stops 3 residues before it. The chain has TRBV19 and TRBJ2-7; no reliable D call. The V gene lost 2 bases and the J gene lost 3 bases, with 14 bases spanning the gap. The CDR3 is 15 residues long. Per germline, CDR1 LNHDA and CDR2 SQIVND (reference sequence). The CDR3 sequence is CASSISLHPYYEQYF. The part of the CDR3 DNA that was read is TGTGCCAGTAGTATATCCTTGCACCCCTACTACGAG.

The CDR3 region is CASSLALAGGSETQYF. The sequenced part of the CDR3 DNA is TGTGCCAGCAGCTTGGCCCTAGCGGGAGGTTCAGAGACC. J is TRBJ2-5 and V is TRBV5-4, with TRBD2 matching 11 bases. The CDR3 end falls 3 residues outside the read, so it is completed with the germline J gene. V shed 0 bases and J 4 bases; nucleotides not matched to a gene: 5. This CDR3 comprises 16 residues. Germline CDR1 and CDR2: SGHNT and YYREEE (reference sequence). The full variable domain, its missing parts supplied by reference TRBV5-4 and TRBJ2-5, is ETGVTQSPTHLIKTRGQQVTLRCSSQSGHNTVSWYQQALGQGPQFIFQYYREEENGRGNFPPRFSGLQFPNYSSELNVNALELDDSALYLCASSLALAGGSETQYFGPGTRLLVL.

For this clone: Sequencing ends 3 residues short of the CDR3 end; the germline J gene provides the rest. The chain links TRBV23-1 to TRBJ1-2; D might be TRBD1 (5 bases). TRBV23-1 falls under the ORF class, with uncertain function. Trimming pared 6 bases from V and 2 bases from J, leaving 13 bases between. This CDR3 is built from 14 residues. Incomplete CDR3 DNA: TGCGCCAGCAGGGGTAGACAGAAAAACTATGGC. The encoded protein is CASRGRQKNYG. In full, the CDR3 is CASRGRQKNYGYTF.

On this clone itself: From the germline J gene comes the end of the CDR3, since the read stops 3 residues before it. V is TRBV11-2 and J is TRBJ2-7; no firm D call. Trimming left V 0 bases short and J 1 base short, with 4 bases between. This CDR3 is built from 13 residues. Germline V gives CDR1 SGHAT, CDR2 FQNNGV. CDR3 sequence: CASSLDSSYEQYF. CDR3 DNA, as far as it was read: TGTGCCAGCAGCTTAGATTCTTCCTACGAG.

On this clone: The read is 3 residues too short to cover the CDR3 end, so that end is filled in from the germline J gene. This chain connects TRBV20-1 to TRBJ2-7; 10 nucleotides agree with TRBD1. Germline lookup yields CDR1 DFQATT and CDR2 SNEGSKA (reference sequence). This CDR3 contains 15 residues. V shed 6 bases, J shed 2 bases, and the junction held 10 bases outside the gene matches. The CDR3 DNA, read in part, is TGCAGTGCCATCCCGGGACAGGGGTTCACCTACGAG. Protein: CSAIPGQGFTYE. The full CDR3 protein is CSAIPGQGFTYEQYF.

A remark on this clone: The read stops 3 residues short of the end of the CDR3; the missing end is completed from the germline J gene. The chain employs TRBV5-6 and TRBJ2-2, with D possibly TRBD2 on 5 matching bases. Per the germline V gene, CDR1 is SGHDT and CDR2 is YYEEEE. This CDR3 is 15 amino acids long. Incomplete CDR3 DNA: TGTGCCAGCAGCTCAACCGGGGATCAAAATTCACCG. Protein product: CASSSTGDQNSP. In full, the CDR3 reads CASSSTGDQNSPLFF.

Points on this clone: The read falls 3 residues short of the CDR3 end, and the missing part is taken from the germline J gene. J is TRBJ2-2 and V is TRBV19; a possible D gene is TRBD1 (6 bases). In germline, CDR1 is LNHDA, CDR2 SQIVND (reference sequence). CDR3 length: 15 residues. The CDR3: CASSTMDRSGEKLFF. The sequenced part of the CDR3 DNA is TGTGCCAGTAGTACCATGGACAGAAGTGGTGAAAAG.

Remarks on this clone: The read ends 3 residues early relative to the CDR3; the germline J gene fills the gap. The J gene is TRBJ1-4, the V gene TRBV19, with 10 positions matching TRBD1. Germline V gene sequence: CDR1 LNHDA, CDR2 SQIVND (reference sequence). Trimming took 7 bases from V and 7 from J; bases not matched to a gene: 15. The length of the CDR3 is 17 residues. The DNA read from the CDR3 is TGTGCCAGTACTCCCGACAGGGGGCGGTCGGATTTTGAAAAA. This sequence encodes CASTPDRGRSDFEK. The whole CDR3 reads CASTPDRGRSDFEKLFF.

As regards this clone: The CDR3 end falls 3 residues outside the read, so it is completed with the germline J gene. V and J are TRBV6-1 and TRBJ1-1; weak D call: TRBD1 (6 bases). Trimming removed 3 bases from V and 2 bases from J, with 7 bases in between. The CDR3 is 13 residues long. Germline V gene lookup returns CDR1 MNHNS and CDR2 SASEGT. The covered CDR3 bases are TGTGCCAGCAGTGACAGGGGCAACACTGAA. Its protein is CASSDRGNTE. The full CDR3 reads CASSDRGNTEAFF.

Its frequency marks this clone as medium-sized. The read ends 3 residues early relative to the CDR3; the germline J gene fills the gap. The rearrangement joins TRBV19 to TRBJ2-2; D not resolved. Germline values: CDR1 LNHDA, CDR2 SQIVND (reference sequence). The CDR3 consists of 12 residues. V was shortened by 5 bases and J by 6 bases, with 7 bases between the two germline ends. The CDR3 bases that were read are TGTGCCAGTAGTCCCCAGGCCGGGGAG. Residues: CASSPQAGE. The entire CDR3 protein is CASSPQAGELFF. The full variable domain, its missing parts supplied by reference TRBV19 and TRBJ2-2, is DGGITQSPKYLFRKEGQNVTLSCEQNLNHDAMYWYRQDPGQGLRLIYYSQIVNDFQKGDIAEGYSVSREKKESFPLTVTSAQKNPTAFYLCASSPQAGELFFGEGSRLTVL.

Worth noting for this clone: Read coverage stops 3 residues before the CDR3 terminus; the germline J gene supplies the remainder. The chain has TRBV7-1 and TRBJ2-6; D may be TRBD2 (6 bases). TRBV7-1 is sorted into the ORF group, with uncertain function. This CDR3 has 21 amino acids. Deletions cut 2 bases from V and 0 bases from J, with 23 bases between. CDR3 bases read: TGTGCCAGCAGCTCACTACCTAAACGTAGGGACTCGCTCTCTGGGGCCAACGTC. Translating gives CASSSLPKRRDSLSGANV. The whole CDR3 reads CASSSLPKRRDSLSGANVLTF.

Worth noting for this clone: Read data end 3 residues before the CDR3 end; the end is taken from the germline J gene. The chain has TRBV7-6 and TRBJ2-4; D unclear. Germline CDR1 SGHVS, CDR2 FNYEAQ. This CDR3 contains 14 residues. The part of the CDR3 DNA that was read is TGTGCCAGCAGCTTATATGATGGTTTACATGGT. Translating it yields CASSLYDGLHG. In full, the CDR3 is CASSLYDGLHGQYF.

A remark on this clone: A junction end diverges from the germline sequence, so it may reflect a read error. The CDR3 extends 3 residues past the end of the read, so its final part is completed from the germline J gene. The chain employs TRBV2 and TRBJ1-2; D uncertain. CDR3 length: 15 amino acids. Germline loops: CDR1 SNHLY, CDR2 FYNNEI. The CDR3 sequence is CASSEEAGNYYGYTF. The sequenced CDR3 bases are TGTGCCAGCAGTGAAGAGGCGGGAAACTACTACGGC.

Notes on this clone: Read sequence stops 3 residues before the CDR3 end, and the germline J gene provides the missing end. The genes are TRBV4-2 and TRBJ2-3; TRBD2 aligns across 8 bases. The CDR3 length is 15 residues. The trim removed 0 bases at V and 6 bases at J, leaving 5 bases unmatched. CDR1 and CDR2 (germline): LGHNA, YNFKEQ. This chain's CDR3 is CASSQEEREHDTQYF. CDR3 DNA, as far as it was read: TGTGCCAGCAGCCAAGAGGAGCGGGAGCACGATACG.